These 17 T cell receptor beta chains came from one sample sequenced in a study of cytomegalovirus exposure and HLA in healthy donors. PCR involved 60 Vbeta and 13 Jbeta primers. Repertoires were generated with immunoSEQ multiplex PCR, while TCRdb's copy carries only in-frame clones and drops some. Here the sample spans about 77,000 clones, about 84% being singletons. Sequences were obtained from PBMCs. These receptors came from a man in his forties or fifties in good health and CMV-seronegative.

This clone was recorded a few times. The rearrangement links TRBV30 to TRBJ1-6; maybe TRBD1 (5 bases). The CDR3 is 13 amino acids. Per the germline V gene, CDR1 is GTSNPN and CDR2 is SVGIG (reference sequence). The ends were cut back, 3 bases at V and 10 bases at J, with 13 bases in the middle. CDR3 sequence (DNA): TGTGCCTGGAGGTCAGGGTCAGGCTCACCCCTCCACTTT. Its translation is CAWRSGSGSPLHF.

Written as DNA, the CDR3 is TGCGCCAGCAGCCCCGGAGCAGATAGCAATCAGCCCCAGCATTTT. It yields the protein CASSPGADSNQPQHF. The chain combines TRBV5-1 with TRBJ1-5, with D unclear. The V end lost 4 bases, the J end lost 0 bases, and 11 bases lay between the germline ends. Germline values: CDR1 SGHRS, CDR2 YFSETQ. The CDR3 sequence is 15 residues long.

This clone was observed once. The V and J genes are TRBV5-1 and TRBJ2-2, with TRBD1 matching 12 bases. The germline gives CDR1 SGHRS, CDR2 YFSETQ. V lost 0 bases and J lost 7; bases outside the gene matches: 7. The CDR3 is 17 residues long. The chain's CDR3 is CASSLARGQGAFGELFF. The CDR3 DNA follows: TGCGCCAGCAGCTTGGCTCGGGGACAGGGGGCATTCGGGGAGCTGTTTTTT.

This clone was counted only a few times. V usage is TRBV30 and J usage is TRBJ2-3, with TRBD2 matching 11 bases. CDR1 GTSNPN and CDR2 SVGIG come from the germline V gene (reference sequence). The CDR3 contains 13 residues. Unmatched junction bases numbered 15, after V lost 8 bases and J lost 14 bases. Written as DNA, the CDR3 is TGTGCCCGCCGGAGTAGCGGGGGGGAGACGGGGTATTTT. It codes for CARRSSGGETGYF.

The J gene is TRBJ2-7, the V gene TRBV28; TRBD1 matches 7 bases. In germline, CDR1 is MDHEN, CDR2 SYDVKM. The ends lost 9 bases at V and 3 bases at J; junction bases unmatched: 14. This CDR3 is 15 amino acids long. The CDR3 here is CASTTRGQNDYEQYF. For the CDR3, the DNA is TGTGCCAGTACTACTAGGGGGCAAAATGACTACGAGCAGTACTTC. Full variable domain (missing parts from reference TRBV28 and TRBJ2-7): DVKVTQSSRYLVKRTGEKVFLECVQDMDHENMFWYRQDPGLGLRLIYFSYDVKMKEKGDIPEGYSVSREKKERFSLILESASTNQTSMYLCASTTRGQNDYEQYFGPGTRLTVT.

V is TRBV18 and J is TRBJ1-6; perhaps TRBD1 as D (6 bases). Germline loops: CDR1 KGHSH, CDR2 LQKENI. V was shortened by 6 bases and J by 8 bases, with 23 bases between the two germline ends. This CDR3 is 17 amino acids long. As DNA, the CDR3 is TGTGCCAGCTCCGAAACGTTAACAGGGAACGGGGATTCACCCCTCCACTTT. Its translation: CASSETLTGNGDSPLHF.

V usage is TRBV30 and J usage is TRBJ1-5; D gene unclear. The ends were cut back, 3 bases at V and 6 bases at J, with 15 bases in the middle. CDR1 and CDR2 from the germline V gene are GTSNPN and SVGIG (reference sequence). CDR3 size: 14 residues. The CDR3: CAWSTHVNVQPQHF. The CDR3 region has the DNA TGTGCCTGGAGCACACACGTTAACGTTCAGCCCCAGCATTTT.

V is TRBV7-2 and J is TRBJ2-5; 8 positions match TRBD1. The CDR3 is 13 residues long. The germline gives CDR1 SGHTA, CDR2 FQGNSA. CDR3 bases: TGTGCTATCGGACAGGGTTACCAAGAGACCCAGTACTTC. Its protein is CAIGQGYQETQYF.

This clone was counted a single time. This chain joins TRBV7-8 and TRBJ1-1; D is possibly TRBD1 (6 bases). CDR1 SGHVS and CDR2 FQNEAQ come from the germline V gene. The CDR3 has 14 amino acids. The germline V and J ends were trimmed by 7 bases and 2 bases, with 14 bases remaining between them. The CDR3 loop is CASKARGFNTEAFF. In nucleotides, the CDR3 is TGTGCCAGCAAGGCCAGGGGTTTTAACACTGAAGCTTTCTTT.

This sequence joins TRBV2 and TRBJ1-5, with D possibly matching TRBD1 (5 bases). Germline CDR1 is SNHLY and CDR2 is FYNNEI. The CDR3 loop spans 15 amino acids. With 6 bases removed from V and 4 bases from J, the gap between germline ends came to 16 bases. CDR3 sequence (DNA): TGTGCCAGCAGACTACAGGAACTTCCTAATCAGCCCCAGCATTTT. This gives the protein CASRLQELPNQPQHF.

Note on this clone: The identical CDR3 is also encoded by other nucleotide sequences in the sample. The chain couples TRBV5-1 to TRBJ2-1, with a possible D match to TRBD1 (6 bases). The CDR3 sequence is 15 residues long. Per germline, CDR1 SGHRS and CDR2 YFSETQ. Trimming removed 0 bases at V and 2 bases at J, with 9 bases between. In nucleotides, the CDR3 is TGCGCCAGCAGCTTGGTACAGGGACCCTACAATGAGCAGTTCTTC. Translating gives CASSLVQGPYNEQFF. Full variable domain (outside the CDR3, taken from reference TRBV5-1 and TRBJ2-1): KAGVTQTPRYLIKTRGQQVTLSCSPISGHRSVSWYQQTPGQGLQFLFEYFSETQRNKGNFPGRFSGRQFSNSRSEMNVSTLELGDSALYLCASSLVQGPYNEQFFGPGTRLTVL.

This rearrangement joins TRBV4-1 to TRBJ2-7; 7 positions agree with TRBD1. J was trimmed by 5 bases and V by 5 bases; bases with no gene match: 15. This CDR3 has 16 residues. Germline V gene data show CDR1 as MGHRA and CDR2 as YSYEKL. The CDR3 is CASSTLDRAVTHEQYF. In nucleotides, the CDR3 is TGCGCCAGCAGCACCCTTGACAGGGCCGTCACCCACGAGCAGTACTTC.

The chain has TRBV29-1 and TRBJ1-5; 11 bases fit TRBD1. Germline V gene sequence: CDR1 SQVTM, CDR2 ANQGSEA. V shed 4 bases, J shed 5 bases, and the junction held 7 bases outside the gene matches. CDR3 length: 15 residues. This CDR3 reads CSVAGTGGFDQPQHF. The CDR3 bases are TGCAGCGTTGCCGGGACAGGGGGGTTTGATCAGCCCCAGCATTTT.

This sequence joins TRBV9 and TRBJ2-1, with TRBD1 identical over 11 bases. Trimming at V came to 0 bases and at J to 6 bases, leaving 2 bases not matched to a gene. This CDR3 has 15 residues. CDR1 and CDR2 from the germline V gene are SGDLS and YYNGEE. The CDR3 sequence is CASSVGGTGGNEQFF. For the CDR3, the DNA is TGTGCCAGCAGCGTAGGAGGGACAGGGGGCAATGAGCAGTTCTTC.

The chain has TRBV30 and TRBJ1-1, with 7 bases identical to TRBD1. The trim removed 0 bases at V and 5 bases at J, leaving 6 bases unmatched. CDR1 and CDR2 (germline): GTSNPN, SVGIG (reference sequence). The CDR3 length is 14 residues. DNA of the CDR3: TGTGCCTGGAGTGTACTCCCACAGGGGACTGAAGCTTTCTTT. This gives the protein CAWSVLPQGTEAFF.

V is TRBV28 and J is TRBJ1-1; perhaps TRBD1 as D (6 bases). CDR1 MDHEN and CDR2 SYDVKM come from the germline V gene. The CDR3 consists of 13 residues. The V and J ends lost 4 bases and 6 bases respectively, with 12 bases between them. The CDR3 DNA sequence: TGTGCCAGCAGTTCAACAGGGATCCCTGAAGCTTTCTTT. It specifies CASSSTGIPEAFF.

The chain's CDR3 is CASSSKTAGLGEKLFF. CDR3 sequence (DNA): TGTGCCAGCAGTTCCAAGACTGCGGGCCTGGGTGAAAAACTGTTTTTT. The chain joins TRBV5-4 to TRBJ1-4; D uncertain. The V end was cut by 5 bases, the J end by 7 bases, with 21 bases between. Germline V gives CDR1 SGHNT, CDR2 YYREEE (reference sequence). The CDR3 loop spans 16 amino acids.